The next 17 T cell receptor beta chains were all read from a single sample in a study of blood T cell repertoires in COVID-19 (dated by TCRdb to the early 2020s). Library creation used the immunoSEQ multiplex PCR assay. TCRdb's version of the immuneACCESS table is confined to in-frame rearrangements and falls short of the full clone set. An unresolved V gene accounts for under half of the shortfall where checked; the remainder is of unknown origin. A total of roughly 100,000 clones appear in this sample, around 88% of them only once. About 3.2% of the sample is taken by the ten largest. Sample: peripheral blood. The receptors stem from a human donor in a cohort sampled during active COVID-19.

The rearrangement links TRBV28 to TRBJ2-3, with D possibly matching TRBD2 (6 bases). Trimming shortened V by 3 bases and J by 1 base, and 11 bases separated the two germline ends. The CDR3 loop spans 15 amino acids. Germline-derived CDR1 and CDR2 are MDHEN and SYDVKM. CDR3: CASSLISGRTDTQYF. For the CDR3, the DNA is TGTGCCAGCAGTTTGATTAGCGGACGCACAGATACGCAGTATTTT.

V usage is TRBV18 and J usage is TRBJ2-7; TRBD1 aligns across 9 bases. The CDR3 has 16 amino acids. The germline V gene encodes CDR1 KGHSH and CDR2 LQKENI. V shed 3 bases and J 6 bases; nucleotides not matched to a gene: 12. The CDR3 spells CASSPRQGVRLGEQYF. The CDR3 region has the DNA TGTGCCAGCTCACCTAGACAGGGGGTACGACTGGGCGAGCAGTACTTC.

A few counts support this clone. The chain joins TRBV19 to TRBJ2-3, with TRBD2 identical over 14 bases. V lost 6 bases to trimming and J lost 2 bases; unmatched junction nucleotides: 7. CDR1 and CDR2 (germline): LNHDA, SQIVND (reference sequence). The CDR3 sequence is 17 residues long. This chain's CDR3 is CASRPGLAGGDTDTQYF. Here the CDR3 DNA reads TGTGCCAGTAGGCCCGGACTAGCGGGGGGTGACACAGATACGCAGTATTTT.

CDR3 nucleotides: TGTGCCAGCAGGGGGAGGGCGGACGAGCAGTACTTC. This sequence encodes CASRGRADEQYF. The chain employs TRBV7-9 and TRBJ2-7; 7 bases agree with TRBD2. This CDR3 contains 12 residues. Germline lookup yields CDR1 SEHNR and CDR2 FQNEAQ (reference sequence). The ends lost 6 bases at V and 5 bases at J; junction bases unmatched: 4.

This rearrangement joins TRBV28 to TRBJ2-3; D call uncertain. CDR1 and CDR2 from the germline V gene are MDHEN and SYDVKM. The V end was cut by 7 bases, the J end by 8 bases, with 16 bases between. The CDR3 contains 13 residues. The DNA for the CDR3 is TGTGCCAGCACCCAGCCCTCGGGTGGTACGCAGTATTTT. This codes for CASTQPSGGTQYF.

In this sample, this clone turned up once. The rearrangement joins TRBV19 to TRBJ2-5; a weak D match, TRBD2 (6 bases). The germline V gene encodes CDR1 LNHDA and CDR2 SQIVND (reference sequence). The CDR3 is 16 amino acids. V was pared by 4 bases and J by 5 bases, with 20 bases between. In nucleotides, the CDR3 is TGTGCCAGTAGTACCCCGGGGGTGCCTAATCGGGAGACCCAGTACTTC. Its translation is CASSTPGVPNRETQYF.

The chain uses TRBV27 and TRBJ1-6, with a possible D match to TRBD1 (6 bases). V lost 6 bases to trimming and J lost 10 bases, with 22 bases between them. This CDR3 contains 16 residues. Per the germline V gene, CDR1 is MNHEY and CDR2 is SMNVEV (reference sequence). CDR3 sequence: CASSPEYRGLGSPLHF. The CDR3 region has the DNA TGTGCCAGCAGCCCAGAATATAGGGGGTTGGGATCACCCCTCCACTTT.

The chain links TRBV19 to TRBJ1-5, with TRBD1 identical over 7 bases. From germline, CDR1 is LNHDA and CDR2 SQIVND (reference sequence). With V trimmed by 6 bases and J by 1 base, 9 bases remained unmatched. This CDR3 contains 16 residues. The CDR3 sequence: CASRARQGRSNQPQHF. The CDR3 coding sequence is TGTGCCAGTAGGGCAAGACAGGGCCGGAGCAATCAGCCCCAGCATTTT.

This chain joins TRBV19 and TRBJ2-7; perhaps TRBD2 as D (5 bases). In germline, CDR1 is LNHDA, CDR2 SQIVND (reference sequence). This CDR3 is built from 14 residues. The V end was cut by 1 base, the J end by 5 bases, with 12 bases between. This CDR3 is CASSIGGSRNEQYF. The CDR3 coding sequence is TGTGCCAGTAGTATAGGAGGGAGTCGGAACGAGCAGTACTTC.

Remarks on this clone: The junction departs from the called germline gene at one end, perhaps through a read error. This chain uses TRBV7-2 with TRBJ1-2; D gene uncertain. The germline CDR1 and CDR2 sequences are SGHTA and FQGNSA. The CDR3 covers 15 residues. CDR3 coding DNA: TGTGCCAGCAACTTAGGAGGCGGAGGCCCGTATGGCTACACCTTC. Its protein product is CASNLGGGGPYGYTF.

This clone was observed a few times. The chain has TRBV6-2 or TRBV6-3 and TRBJ2-1; 11 bases agree with TRBD2. The CDR3 contains 17 residues. The germline V gene encodes CDR1 MNHEY and CDR2 SVGEGT. V lost 2 bases, J lost 5 bases, and 8 bases stayed unmatched. The CDR3 coding sequence is TGTGCCAGCAGTTACGAGGTAGCGGGAGGGCCTAACAATGAGCAGTTCTTC. It codes for CASSYEVAGGPNNEQFF.

The chain links TRBV30 to TRBJ1-6; unclear D gene. Trimming shortened V by 6 bases and J by 4 bases, and 10 bases separated the two germline ends. The length of the CDR3 is 13 residues. CDR1 GTSNPN and CDR2 SVGIG come from the germline V gene (reference sequence). The CDR3: CACAREYNSPLHF. Here the CDR3 DNA reads TGTGCCTGTGCCCGGGAGTATAATTCACCCCTCCACTTT.

The chain uses TRBV9 and TRBJ1-6, with 7 bases fitting TRBD1. J was trimmed by 6 bases and V by 4 bases; bases with no gene match: 4. There are 14 residues in the CDR3. CDR1 SGDLS and CDR2 YYNGEE come from the germline V gene. This CDR3 reads CASSSRQGNSPLHF. CDR3 coding DNA: TGTGCCAGCAGCTCCCGACAGGGTAATTCACCCCTCCACTTT.

CDR3 sequence: CASSFGPDRSYEQYF. For the CDR3, the DNA is TGTGCCAGCAGCTTTGGGCCGGACAGATCTTACGAGCAGTACTTC. The chain joins TRBV5-5 to TRBJ2-7; maybe TRBD1 (6 bases). The CDR3 length is 15 residues. Germline loops: CDR1 SGHKS, CDR2 YYEKEE (reference sequence). Trimming took 2 bases from V and 4 from J, leaving 16 bases between them. The full variable domain, completed using reference TRBV5-5 and TRBJ2-7, is DAGVTQSPTHLIKTRGQQVTLRCSPISGHKSVSWYQQVLGQGPQFIFQYYEKEERGRGNFPDRFSARQFPNYSSELNVNALLLGDSALYLCASSFGPDRSYEQYFGPGTRLTVT.

CDR3 bases: TGTGCCAGCAGTTACTATGGGCATGCCACTGAAGCTTTCTTT. Translation: CASSYYGHATEAFF. The chain recombines TRBV6-5 with TRBJ1-1; no reliable D call. This CDR3 comprises 14 residues. V lost 1 base to trimming and J lost 4 bases, with 10 bases between them. Germline assignment: CDR1 MNHEY and CDR2 SVGAGI.

The chain is built from TRBV2 and TRBJ2-5; TRBD2 matches 7 bases. J lost 2 bases, V lost 7 bases, and 7 bases had no gene match. The length of the CDR3 is 14 residues. CDR1 and CDR2 (germline): SNHLY, FYNNEI. CDR3 amino acids: CASTGTTRQETQYF. The DNA for the CDR3 is TGTGCCAGCACCGGGACTACAAGACAAGAGACCCAGTACTTC.

This chain connects TRBV12-5 to TRBJ1-2, with D perhaps matching TRBD1 (5 bases). Trimming stripped 6 bases from V and 0 bases from J, with 14 bases between. Germline-derived CDR1 and CDR2 are LGHNT and FRNRAP. CDR3 length equals 15 residues. Written as DNA, the CDR3 is TGTGCTAGTGGGTTGACAGATCGAGCTAACTATGGCTACACCTTC. Amino acids: CASGLTDRANYGYTF. The whole variable domain, filled in from reference TRBV12-5 and TRBJ1-2, reads DARVTQTPRHKVTEMGQEVTMRCQPILGHNTVFWYRQTMMQGLELLAYFRNRAPLDDSGMPKDRFSAEMPDATLATLKIQPSEPRDSAVYFCASGLTDRANYGYTFGSGTRLTVV.